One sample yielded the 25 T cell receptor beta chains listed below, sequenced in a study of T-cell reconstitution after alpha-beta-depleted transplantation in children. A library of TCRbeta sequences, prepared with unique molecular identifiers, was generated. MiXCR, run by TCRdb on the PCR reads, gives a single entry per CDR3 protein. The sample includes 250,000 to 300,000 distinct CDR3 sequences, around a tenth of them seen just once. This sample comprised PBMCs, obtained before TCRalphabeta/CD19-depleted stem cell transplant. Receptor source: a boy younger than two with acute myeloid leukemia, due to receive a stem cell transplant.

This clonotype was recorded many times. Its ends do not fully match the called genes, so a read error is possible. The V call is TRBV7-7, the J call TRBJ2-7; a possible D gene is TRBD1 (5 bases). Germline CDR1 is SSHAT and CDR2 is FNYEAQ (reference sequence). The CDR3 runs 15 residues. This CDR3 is CASSLGQGPGYEQYF. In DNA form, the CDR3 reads TGTGCTAGCAGCTTAGGGCAGGGCCCCGGGTACGAGCAGTACTTC.

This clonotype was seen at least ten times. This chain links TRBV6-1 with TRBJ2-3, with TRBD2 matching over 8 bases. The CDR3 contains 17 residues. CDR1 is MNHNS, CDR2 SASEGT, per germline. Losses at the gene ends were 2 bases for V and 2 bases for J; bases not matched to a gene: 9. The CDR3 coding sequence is TGTGCCAGCAGTGAAAGGGGAGCGGGGGCCCCCACAGATACGCAGTATTTT. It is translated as CASSERGAGAPTDTQYF.

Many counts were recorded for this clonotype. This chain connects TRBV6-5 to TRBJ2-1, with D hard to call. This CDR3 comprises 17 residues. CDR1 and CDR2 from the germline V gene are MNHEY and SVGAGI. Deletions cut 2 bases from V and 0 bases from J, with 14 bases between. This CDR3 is CASSYAISFPSYNEQFF. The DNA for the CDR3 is TGTGCCAGCAGTTACGCCATTTCGTTCCCCTCCTACAATGAGCAGTTCTTC.

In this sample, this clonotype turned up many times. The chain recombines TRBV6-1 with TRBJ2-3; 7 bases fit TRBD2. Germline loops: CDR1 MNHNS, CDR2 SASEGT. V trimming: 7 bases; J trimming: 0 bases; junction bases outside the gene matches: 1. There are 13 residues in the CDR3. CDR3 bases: TGTGCCAGCATGGGGGGGAGCACAGATACGCAGTATTTT. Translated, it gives CASMGGSTDTQYF.

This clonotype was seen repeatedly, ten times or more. CDR3 region: CAICSDRVKEQYF. CDR3 coding DNA: TGCGCCATATGTTCAGACAGGGTTAAGGAGCAGTACTTC. The chain links TRBV4-1 to TRBJ2-7; 7 bases are shared with TRBD1. From germline, CDR1 is MGHRA and CDR2 YSYEKL. This CDR3 comprises 13 residues. Trimming cost V 10 bases and J 7 bases; bases outside gene matches: 13.

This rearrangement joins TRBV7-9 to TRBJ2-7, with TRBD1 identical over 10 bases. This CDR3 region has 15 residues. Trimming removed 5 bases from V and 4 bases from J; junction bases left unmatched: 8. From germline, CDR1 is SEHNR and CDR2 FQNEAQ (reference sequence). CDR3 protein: CASSRYRDRGYEQYF. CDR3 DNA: TGTGCCAGCAGCCGATACCGGGACAGGGGTTACGAGCAGTACTTC. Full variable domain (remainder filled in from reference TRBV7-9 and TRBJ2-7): DTGVSQNPRHKITKRGQNVTFRCDPISEHNRLYWYRQTLGQGPEFLTYFQNEAQLEKSRLLSDRFSAERPKGSFSTLEIQRTEQGDSAMYLCASSRYRDRGYEQYFGPGTRLTVT.

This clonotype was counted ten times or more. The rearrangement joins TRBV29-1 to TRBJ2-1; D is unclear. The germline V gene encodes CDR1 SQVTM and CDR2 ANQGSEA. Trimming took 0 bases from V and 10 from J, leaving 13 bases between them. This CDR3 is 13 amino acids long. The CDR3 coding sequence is TGCAGCGTTGAAGATCGGTCCAACCAGGAGCAGTTCTTC. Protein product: CSVEDRSNQEQFF.

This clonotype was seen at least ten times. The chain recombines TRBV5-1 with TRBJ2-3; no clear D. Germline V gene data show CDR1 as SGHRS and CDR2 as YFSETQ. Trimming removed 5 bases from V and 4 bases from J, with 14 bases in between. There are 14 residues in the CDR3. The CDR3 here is CASRHIDTPDTQYF. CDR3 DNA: TGCGCCAGCAGGCATATAGACACCCCAGATACGCAGTATTTT.

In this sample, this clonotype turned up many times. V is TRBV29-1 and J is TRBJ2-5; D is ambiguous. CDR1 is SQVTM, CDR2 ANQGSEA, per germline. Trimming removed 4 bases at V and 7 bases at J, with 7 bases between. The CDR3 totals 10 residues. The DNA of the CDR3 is TGCAGCGTTGGGATGGGGACCCAGTACTTC. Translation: CSVGMGTQYF.

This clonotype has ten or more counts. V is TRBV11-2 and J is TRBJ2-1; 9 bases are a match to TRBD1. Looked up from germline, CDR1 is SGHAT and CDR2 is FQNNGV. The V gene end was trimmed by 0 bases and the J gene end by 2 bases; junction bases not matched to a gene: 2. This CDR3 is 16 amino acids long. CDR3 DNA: TGTGCCAGCAGCTTAGAGGGACAGGGACCCTACAATGAGCAGTTCTTC. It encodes CASSLEGQGPYNEQFF.

CDR3 sequence: CSAYPSGGRSYEQYF. In DNA form, the CDR3 reads TGCAGTGCCTACCCGAGCGGGGGGAGGTCCTACGAGCAGTACTTC. This chain links TRBV20-1 with TRBJ2-7; 9 nucleotides match TRBD2. CDR1 is DFQATT and CDR2 is SNEGSKA in the germline V gene (reference sequence). The CDR3 loop spans 15 amino acids. V lost 6 bases, J lost 1 base, and 10 bases stayed unmatched.

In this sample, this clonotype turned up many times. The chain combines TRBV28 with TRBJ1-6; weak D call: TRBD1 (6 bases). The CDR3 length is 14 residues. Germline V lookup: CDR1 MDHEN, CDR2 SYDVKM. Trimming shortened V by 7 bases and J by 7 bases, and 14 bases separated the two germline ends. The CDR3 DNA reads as TGTGCCAGCAACCAAGGGGGGATCAATTCACCCCTCCACTTT. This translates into CASNQGGINSPLHF.

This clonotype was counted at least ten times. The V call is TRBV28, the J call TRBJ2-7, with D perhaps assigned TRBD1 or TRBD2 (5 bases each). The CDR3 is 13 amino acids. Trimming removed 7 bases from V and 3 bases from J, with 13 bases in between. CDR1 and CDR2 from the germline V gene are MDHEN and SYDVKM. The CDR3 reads CASNRAGSYEQYF. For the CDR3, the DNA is TGTGCCAGCAATCGGGCAGGGAGCTACGAGCAGTACTTC.

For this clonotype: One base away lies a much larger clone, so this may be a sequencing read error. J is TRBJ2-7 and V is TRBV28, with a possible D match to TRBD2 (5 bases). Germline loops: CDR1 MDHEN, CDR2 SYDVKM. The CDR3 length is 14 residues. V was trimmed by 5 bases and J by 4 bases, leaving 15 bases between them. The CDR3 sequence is CASSLIGNTYEQYF. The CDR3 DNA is TGTGCCAGCAGTCTTATCGGGAATACTTACGAGCAGTACTTC.

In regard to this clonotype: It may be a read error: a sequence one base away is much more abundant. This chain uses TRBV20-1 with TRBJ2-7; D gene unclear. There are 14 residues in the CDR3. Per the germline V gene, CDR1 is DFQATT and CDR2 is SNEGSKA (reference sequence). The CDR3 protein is CTARVGKSSYEQYF. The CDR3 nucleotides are TGCACTGCTAGAGTGGGGAAGAGCTCCTACGAGCAGTACTTC.

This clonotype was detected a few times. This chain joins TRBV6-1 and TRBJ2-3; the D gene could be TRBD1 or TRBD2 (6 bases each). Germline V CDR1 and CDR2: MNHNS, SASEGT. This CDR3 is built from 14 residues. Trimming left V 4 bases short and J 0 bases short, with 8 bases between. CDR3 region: CASSGGASTDTQYF. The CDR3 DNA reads TGTGCCAGCAGTGGGGGGGCTAGCACAGATACGCAGTATTTT.

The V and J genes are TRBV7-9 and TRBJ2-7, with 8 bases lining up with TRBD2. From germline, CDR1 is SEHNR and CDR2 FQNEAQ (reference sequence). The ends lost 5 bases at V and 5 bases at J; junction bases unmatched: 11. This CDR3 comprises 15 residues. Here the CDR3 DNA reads TGTGCCAGCAGCCCCGGCGGGGGGCGATACCACGAGCAGTACTTC. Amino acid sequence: CASSPGGGRYHEQYF.

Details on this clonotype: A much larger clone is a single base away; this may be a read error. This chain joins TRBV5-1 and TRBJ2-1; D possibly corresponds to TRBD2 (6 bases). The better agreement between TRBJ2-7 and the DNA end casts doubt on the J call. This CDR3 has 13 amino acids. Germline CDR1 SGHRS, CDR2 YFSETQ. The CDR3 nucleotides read TGCGCCAGCAAACGACGGGGGTACAATGAGCAGTACTTC. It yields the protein CASKRRGYNEQYF.

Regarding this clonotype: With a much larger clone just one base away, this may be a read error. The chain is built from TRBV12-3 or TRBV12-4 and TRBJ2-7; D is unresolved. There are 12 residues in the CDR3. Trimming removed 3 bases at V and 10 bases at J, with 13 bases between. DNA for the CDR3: TGTGCCAGCAGTTTTGTAGGTGCCGATCAGTACTTC. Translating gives CASSFVGADQYF.

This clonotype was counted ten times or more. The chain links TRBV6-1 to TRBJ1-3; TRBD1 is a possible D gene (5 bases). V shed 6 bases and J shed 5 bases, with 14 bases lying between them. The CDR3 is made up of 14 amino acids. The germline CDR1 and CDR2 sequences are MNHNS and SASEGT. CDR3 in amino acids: CASRLRGVRNTIYF. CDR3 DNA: TGTGCCAGCAGACTTAGAGGGGTCCGAAACACCATATATTTT.

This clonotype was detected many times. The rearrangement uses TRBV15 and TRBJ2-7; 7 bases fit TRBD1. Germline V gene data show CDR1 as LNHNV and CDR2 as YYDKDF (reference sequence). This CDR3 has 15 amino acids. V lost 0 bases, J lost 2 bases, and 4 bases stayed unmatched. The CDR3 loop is CATSRDPGQAYEQYF. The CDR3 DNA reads TGTGCCACCAGCAGAGATCCCGGACAGGCCTACGAGCAGTACTTC.

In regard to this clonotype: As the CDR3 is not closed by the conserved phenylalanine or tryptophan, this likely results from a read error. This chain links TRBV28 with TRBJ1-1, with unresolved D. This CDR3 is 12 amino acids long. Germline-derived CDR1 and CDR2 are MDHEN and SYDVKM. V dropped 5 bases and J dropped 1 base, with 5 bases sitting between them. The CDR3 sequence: CASSPPNTEAFC. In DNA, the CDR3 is TGTGCCAGCAGTCCCCCGAACACTGAAGCTTTCTGT.

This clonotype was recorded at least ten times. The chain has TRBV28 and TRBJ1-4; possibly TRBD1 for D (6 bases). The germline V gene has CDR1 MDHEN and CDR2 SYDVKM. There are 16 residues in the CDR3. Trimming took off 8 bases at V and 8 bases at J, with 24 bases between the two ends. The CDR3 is CASGLSWGAGDEKLFF. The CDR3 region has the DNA TGTGCCAGCGGGCTCTCGTGGGGTGCAGGGGACGAAAAACTGTTTTTT.

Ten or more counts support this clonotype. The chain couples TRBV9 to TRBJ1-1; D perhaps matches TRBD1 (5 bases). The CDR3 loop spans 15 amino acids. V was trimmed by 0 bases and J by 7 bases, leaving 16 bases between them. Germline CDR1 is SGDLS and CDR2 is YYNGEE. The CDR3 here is CASSVVAWGQGEAFF. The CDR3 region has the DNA TGTGCCAGCAGCGTAGTGGCTTGGGGTCAGGGTGAAGCTTTCTTT.

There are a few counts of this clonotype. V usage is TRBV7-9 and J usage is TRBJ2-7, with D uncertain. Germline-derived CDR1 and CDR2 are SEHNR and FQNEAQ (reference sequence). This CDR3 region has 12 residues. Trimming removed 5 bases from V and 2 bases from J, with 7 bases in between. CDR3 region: CASSPLPYEQYF. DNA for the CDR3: TGTGCCAGCAGCCCTTTACCCTACGAGCAGTACTTC.